This TCR beta chain appears in the sequencing data of a study of CD8+ T cells in alopecia areata. Treatment: oral pan-JAK inhibitor, 5-10 mg twice daily. There are 15 residues in the CDR3. V shed 0 bases and J shed 8 bases, with 15 bases lying between them. Looked up from germline, CDR1 is SGHRS and CDR2 is YFSETQ. This clone is a singleton in its sample. Extracted from the samples, RNA was reverse transcribed into cDNA to serve as the sequencing template. The repertoire was sequenced with immunoSEQ multiplex PCR; TCRdb's copy has only in-frame clones and lacks some. The sample holds 90,000 to 120,000 clones, roughly 84% seen once.

The chain has TRBV5-1 and TRBJ2-1; a weak D match, TRBD2 (5 bases). The receptor was isolated from a human donor with alopecia areata. This material consisted of CD8+ T cells sorted from blood, taken at week 24, from a patient treated with tofacitinib. CDR3 sequence: CASSLGQALRDEQFF. The DNA for the CDR3 is TGCGCCAGCAGCTTGGGGCAGGCCCTGCGGGATGAGCAGTTCTTC.